This TCR beta chain was identified in a study of blood T cell repertoires in COVID-19. Assay: immunoSEQ multiplex PCR; the TCRdb copy retains only in-frame clones and omits some. Among around 340,000 clones, around nine tenths were seen once, and the ten largest hold 0.85% to 1.3%. Comment on this clone: Other nucleotide sequences from this sample produce the same CDR3.

CDR1 and CDR2 (germline): ENHRY, SYGVKD. Trimming removed 6 bases from V and 4 bases from J, with 7 bases in between. CDR3 length: 11 residues. Within the 2 weeks before study entry, each person in the exposed group met a COVID-19 case. The receptor was isolated from a woman aged 25 to 39 who had been exposed to COVID-19. Sequences were obtained from PBMCs or T cells enriched from blood (not recorded which). The chain employs TRBV10-3 and TRBJ2-7, with D possibly TRBD1 on 5 matching bases. CDR3 loop: CAISSGYEQYF. DNA for the CDR3: TGTGCCATCAGCTCAGGGTACGAGCAGTACTTC.